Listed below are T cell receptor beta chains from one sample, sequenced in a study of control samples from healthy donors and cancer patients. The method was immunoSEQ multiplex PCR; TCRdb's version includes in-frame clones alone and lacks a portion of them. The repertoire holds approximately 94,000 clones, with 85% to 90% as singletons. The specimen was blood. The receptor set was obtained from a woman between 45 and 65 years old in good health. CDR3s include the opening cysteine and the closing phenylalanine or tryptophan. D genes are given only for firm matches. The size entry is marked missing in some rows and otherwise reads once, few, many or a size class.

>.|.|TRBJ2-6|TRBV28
CASSRASEIPGANVLTF
TGTGCCAGCAGCCGGGCTAGTGAAATCCCTGGGGCCAACGTCCTGACTTTC
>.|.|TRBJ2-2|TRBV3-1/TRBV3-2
CASSQELGQIHTGELFF
TGTGCCAGCAGCCAAGAGTTGGGCCAAATACACACCGGGGAGCTGTTTTTT
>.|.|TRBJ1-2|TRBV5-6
CASSLTGFGYGYTF
TGTGCCAGCAGCCTGACAGGCTTCGGCTATGGCTACACCTTC
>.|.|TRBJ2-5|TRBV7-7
CASSLGGGSQETQYF
TGTGCTAGCAGCTTAGGGGGGGGTAGCCAAGAGACCCAGTACTTC
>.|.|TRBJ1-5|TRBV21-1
CASSKGKGRGGQPQHF
TGTGCCAGCAGCAAAGGGAAGGGTCGAGGAGGACAGCCCCAGCATTTT
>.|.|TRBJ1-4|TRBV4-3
CASSQTTARVTNEKLFF
TGCGCCAGCAGCCAAACAACCGCCAGGGTGACTAATGAAAAACTGTTTTTT
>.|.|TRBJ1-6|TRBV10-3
CATGTSPNSPLHF
TGTGCCACCGGGACAAGTCCTAATTCACCCCTCCACTTT
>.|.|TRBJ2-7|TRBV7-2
CASSRLASGYEQYF
TGTGCCAGCAGCCGCCTAGCCAGTGGGTACGAGCAGTACTTC
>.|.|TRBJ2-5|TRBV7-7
CASSFGGTEETQYF
TGTGCCAGCAGCTTCGGAGGGACTGAAGAGACCCAGTACTTC
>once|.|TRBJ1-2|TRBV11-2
CASSLGGRNPNYGYTF
TGTGCCAGCAGCTTAGGAGGCAGGAACCCCAACTATGGCTACACCTTC
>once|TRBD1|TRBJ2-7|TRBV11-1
CASSLIDRATYEQYF
TGTGCCAGCAGCTTAATCGACAGGGCCACATACGAGCAGTACTTC
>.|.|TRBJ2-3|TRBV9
CASSVAGYPPGDTQYF
TGTGCCAGCAGCGTAGCCGGCTACCCCCCGGGGGATACGCAGTATTTT
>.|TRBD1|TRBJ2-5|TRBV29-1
CSVEKGGTGRETQYF
TGCAGCGTTGAAAAGGGTGGGACAGGGAGGGAGACCCAGTACTTC
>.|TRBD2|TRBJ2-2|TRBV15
CATSRGTSPDTGELFF
TGTGCCACCAGCAGAGGGACTAGCCCGGACACCGGGGAGCTGTTTTTT
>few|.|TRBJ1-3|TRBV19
CASSMGGQTGNTIYF
TGTGCCAGTAGTATGGGGGGGCAAACTGGAAACACCATATATTTT
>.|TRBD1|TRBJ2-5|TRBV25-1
CASTLQYRGEETQYF
TGTGCCAGCACCTTACAGTACAGGGGAGAAGAGACCCAGTACTTC
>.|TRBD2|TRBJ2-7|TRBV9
CASSVNKAGLYEQYF
TGTGCCAGCAGCGTAAATAAAGCGGGGCTGTACGAGCAGTACTTC
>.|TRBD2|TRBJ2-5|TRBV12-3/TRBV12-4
CASGGGTSETQYF
TGTGCCAGCGGGGGGGGGACGAGCGAGACCCAGTACTTC
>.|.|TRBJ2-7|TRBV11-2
CASSSQGSGYSYEQYF
TGTGCCAGCAGCTCCCAAGGGAGCGGGTACAGCTACGAGCAGTACTTC
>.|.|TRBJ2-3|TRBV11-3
CASSGSTGVGAGVETDTQYF
TGTGCCAGCAGCGGGTCGACAGGGGTCGGCGCGGGAGTTGAGACAGATACGCAGTATTTT
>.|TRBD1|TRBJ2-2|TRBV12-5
CASGSHTGQGSGELFF
TGTGCTAGTGGTTCCCACACAGGACAGGGTTCCGGGGAGCTGTTTTTT
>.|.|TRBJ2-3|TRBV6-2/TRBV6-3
CASSWRSDTQYF
TGTGCCAGCAGTTGGCGATCTGATACGCAGTATTTT
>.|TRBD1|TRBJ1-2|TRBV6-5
CASRHRTGYGYTF
TGTGCCAGCAGGCATAGGACAGGTTATGGCTACACCTTC
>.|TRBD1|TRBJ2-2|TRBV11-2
CASGRNRGHTGELFF
TGTGCCAGCGGTCGGAACAGGGGCCACACCGGGGAGCTGTTTTTT
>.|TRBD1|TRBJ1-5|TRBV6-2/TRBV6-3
CASSMGRGHNQPQHF
TGTGCCAGCAGTATGGGAAGGGGGCATAATCAGCCCCAGCATTTT
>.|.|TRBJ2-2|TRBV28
CASSSPAANTGELFF
TGTGCCAGCAGTTCGCCAGCCGCGAACACCGGGGAGCTGTTTTTT